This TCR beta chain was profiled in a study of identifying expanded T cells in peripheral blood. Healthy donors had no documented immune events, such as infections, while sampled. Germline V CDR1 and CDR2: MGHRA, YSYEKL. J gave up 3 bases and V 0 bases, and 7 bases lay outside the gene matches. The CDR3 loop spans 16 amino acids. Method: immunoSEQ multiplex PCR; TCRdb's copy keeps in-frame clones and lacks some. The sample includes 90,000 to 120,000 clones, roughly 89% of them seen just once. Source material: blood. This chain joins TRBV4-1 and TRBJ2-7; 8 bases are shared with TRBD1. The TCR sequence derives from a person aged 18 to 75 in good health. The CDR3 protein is CASSQEDRDSVYEQYF. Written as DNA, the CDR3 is TGCGCCAGCAGCCAAGAGGACAGGGACAGCGTCTACGAGCAGTACTTC.